This T cell receptor (beta chain) was identified in a study of OX40 agonist ivuxolimab in advanced cancers. Libraries were prepared by immunoSEQ multiplex PCR; TCRdb keeps only in-frame clonotypes and omits some of them. Among about 25,000 clones listed, 70% to 90% were seen once. This TCR came from an adult with an advanced solid tumor such as melanoma, head and neck, liver or kidney cancer. The sequencing used CD4+ or CD8+ T cells sorted from blood, collected in a trial of the OX40 agonist ivuxolimab.

The CDR3 coding sequence is TGTGCCAGCAGTACAGCTGGGGCCCAGCATTTT. Encoded protein: CASSTAGAQHF. The chain combines TRBV6-5 with TRBJ1-5, with D uncertain. This CDR3 has 11 residues. Germline values: CDR1 MNHEY, CDR2 SVGAGI. Trimming took off 5 bases at V and 11 bases at J, with 10 bases between the two ends.